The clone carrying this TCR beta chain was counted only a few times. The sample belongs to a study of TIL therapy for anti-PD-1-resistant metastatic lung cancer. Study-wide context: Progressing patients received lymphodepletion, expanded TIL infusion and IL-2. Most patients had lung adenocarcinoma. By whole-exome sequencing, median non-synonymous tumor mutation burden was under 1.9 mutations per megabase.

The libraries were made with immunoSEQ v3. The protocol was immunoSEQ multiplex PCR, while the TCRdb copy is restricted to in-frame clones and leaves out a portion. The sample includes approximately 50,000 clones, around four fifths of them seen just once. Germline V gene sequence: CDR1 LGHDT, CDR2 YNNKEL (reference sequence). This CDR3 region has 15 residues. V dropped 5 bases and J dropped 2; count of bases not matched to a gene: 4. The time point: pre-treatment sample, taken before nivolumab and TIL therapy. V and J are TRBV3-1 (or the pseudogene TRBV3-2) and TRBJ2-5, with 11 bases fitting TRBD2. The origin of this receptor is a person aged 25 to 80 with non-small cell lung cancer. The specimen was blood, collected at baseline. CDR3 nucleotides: TGTGCCAGCAGCGGACTAGCGGGTTTACAAGAGACCCAGTACTTC. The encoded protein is CASSGLAGLQETQYF.